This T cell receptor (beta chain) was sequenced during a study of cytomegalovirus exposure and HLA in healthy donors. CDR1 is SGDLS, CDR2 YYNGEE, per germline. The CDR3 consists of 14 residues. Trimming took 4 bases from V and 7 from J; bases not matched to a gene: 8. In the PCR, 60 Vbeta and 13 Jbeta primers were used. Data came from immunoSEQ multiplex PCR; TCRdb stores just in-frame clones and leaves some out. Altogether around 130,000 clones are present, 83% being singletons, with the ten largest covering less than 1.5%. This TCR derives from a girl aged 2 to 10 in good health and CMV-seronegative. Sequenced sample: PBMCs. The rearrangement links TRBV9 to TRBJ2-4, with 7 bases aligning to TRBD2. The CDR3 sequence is CASSPPGGSNIQYF. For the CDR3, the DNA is TGTGCCAGCAGCCCCCCCGGGGGGTCTAACATTCAGTACTTC.